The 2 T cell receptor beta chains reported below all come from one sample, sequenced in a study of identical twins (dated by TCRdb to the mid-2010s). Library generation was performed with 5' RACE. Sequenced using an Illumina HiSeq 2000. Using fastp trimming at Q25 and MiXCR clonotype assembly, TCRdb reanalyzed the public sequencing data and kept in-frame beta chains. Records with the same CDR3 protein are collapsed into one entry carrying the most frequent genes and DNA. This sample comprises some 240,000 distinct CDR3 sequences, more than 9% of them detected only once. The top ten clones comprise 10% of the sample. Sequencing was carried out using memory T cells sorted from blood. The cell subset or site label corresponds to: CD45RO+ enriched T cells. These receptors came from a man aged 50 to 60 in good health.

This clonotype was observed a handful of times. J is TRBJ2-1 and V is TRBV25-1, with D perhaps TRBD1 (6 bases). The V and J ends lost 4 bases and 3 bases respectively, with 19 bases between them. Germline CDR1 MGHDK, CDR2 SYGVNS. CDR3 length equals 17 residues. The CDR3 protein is CASSATLRDNYYNEQFF. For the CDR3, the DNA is TGTGCCAGCAGTGCAACCCTCCGGGACAATTACTACAATGAGCAGTTCTTC.

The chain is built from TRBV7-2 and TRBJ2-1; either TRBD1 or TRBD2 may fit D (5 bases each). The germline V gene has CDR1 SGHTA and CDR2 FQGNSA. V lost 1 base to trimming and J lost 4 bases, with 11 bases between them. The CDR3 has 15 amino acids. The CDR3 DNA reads TGTGCCAGCAGCTTAGAGAGGGGCGGGTACAATGAGCAGTTCTTC. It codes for CASSLERGGYNEQFF.